The clone carrying this TCR beta chain was observed a single time. Its antigen remains unidentified. Trimming at V came to 2 bases and at J to 0 bases, leaving 10 bases not matched to a gene. The CDR3 contains 18 residues. Germline CDR1 LNHDA, CDR2 SQIVND (reference sequence). The sample belongs to a study of siplizumab effects on memory and regulatory T cells. Broader study findings: No assignable naive or memory phenotype existed for roughly 80-96% of proliferating CD4+ or CD8+ clones. Unstimulated subsets accounted for the mapping of only a minor share of the clones that were alloreactive.

Produced via immunoSEQ multiplex PCR; TCRdb's table is partial and in-frame only. This table has around 7,400 clones, around 72% appearing once. This receptor was identified in a human donor in good health. This chain connects TRBV19 to TRBJ2-1; TRBD2 agrees at 7 bases. The sample taken for sequencing was effector memory CD8+ T cells sorted from blood. Stated subset: unstimulated CD8+ effector memory T cells. CDR3 protein: CASSITGTSESSYNEQFF. The DNA for the CDR3 is TGTGCCAGTAGTATAACAGGCACTAGCGAAAGCTCCTACAATGAGCAGTTCTTC.